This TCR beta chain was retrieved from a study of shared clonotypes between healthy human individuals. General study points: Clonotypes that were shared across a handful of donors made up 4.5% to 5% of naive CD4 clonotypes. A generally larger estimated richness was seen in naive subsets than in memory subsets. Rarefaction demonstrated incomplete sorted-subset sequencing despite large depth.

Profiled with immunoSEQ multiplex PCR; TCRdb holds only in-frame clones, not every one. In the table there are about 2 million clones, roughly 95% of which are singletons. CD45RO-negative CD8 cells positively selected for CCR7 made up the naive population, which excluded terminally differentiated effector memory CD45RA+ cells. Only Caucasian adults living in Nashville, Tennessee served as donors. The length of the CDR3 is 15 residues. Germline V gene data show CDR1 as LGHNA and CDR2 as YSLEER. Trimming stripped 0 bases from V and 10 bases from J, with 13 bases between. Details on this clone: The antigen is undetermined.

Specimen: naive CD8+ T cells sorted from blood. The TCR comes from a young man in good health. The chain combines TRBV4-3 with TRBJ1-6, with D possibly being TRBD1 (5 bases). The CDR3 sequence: CASSQDRGIFSPLHF. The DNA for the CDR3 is TGCGCCAGCAGCCAAGATAGGGGTATCTTCTCACCCCTCCACTTT.